One and the same sample provided the 14 T cell receptor beta chains below, sequenced in a study of cytomegalovirus exposure and HLA in healthy donors (TCRdb year 2017). The protocol used for the library was the immunoSEQ multiplex PCR assay. For the multiplex PCR, a mixture combining 60 forward primers for TCR Vbeta segments and 13 reverse primers for TCR Jbeta segments was used. Here the immuneACCESS table is served through TCRdb, limited to in-frame sequences with V and J called. Missing clones are a known gap in these copies; in checked studies unresolved V genes cover under half, and the rest lacks a known reason. A total of about 120,000 clones appear in this sample, around 76% of them only once. The top ten hold 30% of the sample. The sample comprised PBMCs. The origin of the receptors is a man aged 60 to 75 in good health and CMV-seropositive.

CDR3: CASSREQDTEAFF. In DNA, the CDR3 is TGTGCCAGCTCACGGGAGCAAGACACTGAAGCTTTCTTT. This chain uses TRBV18 with TRBJ1-1, with D unresolved. The CDR3 consists of 13 residues. The ends were cut back, 4 bases at V and 3 bases at J, with 9 bases in the middle. Germline CDR1 reads KGHSH; CDR2 reads LQKENI.

The chain recombines TRBV7-2 with TRBJ2-1; D uncertain. The germline V gene encodes CDR1 SGHTA and CDR2 FQGNSA. The V end was cut by 3 bases, the J end by 7 bases, with 16 bases between. The CDR3 contains 15 residues. CDR3 in DNA: TGTGCCAGCAGCTTTTTCCCTCCAGAGGTGAATGAGCAGTTCTTC. As protein: CASSFFPPEVNEQFF.

The rearrangement joins TRBV5-1 to TRBJ2-5; D is possibly TRBD2 (6 bases). The CDR3 loop spans 15 amino acids. V was pared by 0 bases and J by 1 base, with 10 bases between. Looked up from germline, CDR1 is SGHRS and CDR2 is YFSETQ. The CDR3 DNA follows: TGCGCCAGCAGCTTGGCCGGGGGTGGCCAAGAGACCCAGTACTTC. It specifies CASSLAGGGQETQYF.

The chain couples TRBV6-1 to TRBJ2-6; maybe TRBD2 (8 bases). Between the trimmed V and J ends, which lost 10 bases and 2 bases, there was a span of 15 bases. Germline assignment: CDR1 MNHNS and CDR2 SASEGT. This CDR3 spans 15 amino acids. The chain's CDR3 is CATGGGMAGANVLTF. The CDR3 nucleotides read TGTGCCACGGGAGGGGGCATGGCTGGGGCCAACGTCCTGACTTTC.

Comments on this clone: Distinct nucleotide sequences in the sample also encode this CDR3. This sequence joins TRBV7-6 and TRBJ1-1, with 7 bases fitting TRBD1. Trimming at V came to 4 bases and at J to 4 bases, leaving 15 bases not matched to a gene. From germline, CDR1 is SGHVS and CDR2 FNYEAQ. This CDR3 has 17 amino acids. The DNA of the CDR3 is TGTGCCAGCAGCTCGAGAGGGGGCGGCTCACACCCCACTGAAGCTTTCTTT. Encoded protein: CASSSRGGGSHPTEAFF.

The V call is TRBV28, the J call TRBJ1-2; no firm D call. The CDR3 covers 11 residues. Trimming took off 2 bases at V and 6 bases at J, with 4 bases between the two ends. Germline CDR1 MDHEN, CDR2 SYDVKM. The CDR3 region has the DNA TGTGCCAGCAGTTTAGAGGATGGCTACACCTTC. Translated: CASSLEDGYTF.

The V gene is TRBV7-2, the J gene TRBJ2-5, with TRBD1 matching 10 bases. This CDR3 has 15 residues. With 1 base clipped from V and 3 bases from J, the junction kept 2 bases outside the gene matches. Germline loops: CDR1 SGHTA, CDR2 FQGNSA. The CDR3 region has the DNA TGTGCCAGCAGCTTAGTGGGGACAGGGGAAGAGACCCAGTACTTC. It yields the protein CASSLVGTGEETQYF.

CDR3: CASSLGTGRDTEAFF. CDR3 DNA: TGCGCCAGCAGCCTCGGGACAGGGAGAGACACTGAAGCTTTCTTT. The chain joins TRBV5-1 to TRBJ1-1, with TRBD1 matching 9 bases. The CDR3 has 15 amino acids. V shed 4 bases and J 3 bases; nucleotides not matched to a gene: 7. Germline CDR1 reads SGHRS; CDR2 reads YFSETQ.

This clone was seen only a few times. This chain joins TRBV18 and TRBJ2-7; D is undetermined. The CDR3 spans 14 residues. Germline V gene data show CDR1 as KGHSH and CDR2 as LQKENI. The V and J ends lost 3 bases and 7 bases respectively, with 16 bases between them. As DNA, the CDR3 is TGTGCCAGCTCACCTGGCCGGCCGCCGGAGGAGCAGTACTTC. Translation: CASSPGRPPEEQYF. The full variable domain, its missing parts supplied by reference TRBV18 and TRBJ2-7, is NAGVMQNPRHLVRRRGQEARLRCSPMKGHSHVYWYRQLPEEGLKFMVYLQKENIIDESGMPKERFSAEFPKEGPSILRIQQVVRGDSAAYFCASSPGRPPEEQYFGPGTRLTVT.

This rearrangement joins TRBV19 to TRBJ1-1; perhaps TRBD1 as D (5 bases). Trimming pared 6 bases from V and 2 bases from J, leaving 10 bases between. CDR3 length: 13 amino acids. Germline V gives CDR1 LNHDA, CDR2 SQIVND (reference sequence). Here the CDR3 reads CASSGHLNTEAFF. In DNA, the CDR3 is TGTGCCAGTAGCGGACATCTCAACACTGAAGCTTTCTTT.

The chain links TRBV7-9 to TRBJ2-2; D gene ambiguous. The CDR3 has 15 residues. The V gene lost 2 bases and the J gene lost 3 bases, with 10 bases spanning the gap. Germline lookup yields CDR1 SEHNR and CDR2 FQNEAQ (reference sequence). CDR3 sequence reads: CASSLTAVYTGELFF. CDR3 sequence (DNA): TGTGCCAGCAGCTTAACCGCGGTTTACACCGGGGAGCTGTTTTTT.

The gene calls are TRBV18 and TRBJ2-1; the D gene is possibly TRBD2 (6 bases). Germline V lookup: CDR1 KGHSH, CDR2 LQKENI. There are 17 residues in the CDR3. Between the trimmed V and J ends, which lost 0 bases and 2 bases, there was a span of 14 bases. The CDR3, as DNA: TGTGCCAGCTCACCACCCGGGCAGGGACTGGCCTACAATGAGCAGTTCTTC. Amino acids: CASSPPGQGLAYNEQFF.

This sequence joins TRBV5-1 and TRBJ2-7; D is perhaps TRBD1 (6 bases). The germline V and J ends were trimmed by 4 bases and 4 bases, with 12 bases remaining between them. Germline V gives CDR1 SGHRS, CDR2 YFSETQ. There are 13 residues in the CDR3. The CDR3 here is CASSPQGVYEQYF. The CDR3 DNA is TGCGCCAGCAGCCCACAGGGAGTTTACGAGCAGTACTTC. Supplemented by reference TRBV5-1 and TRBJ2-7, the full variable domain reads KAGVTQTPRYLIKTRGQQVTLSCSPISGHRSVSWYQQTPGQGLQFLFEYFSETQRNKGNFPGRFSGRQFSNSRSEMNVSTLELGDSALYLCASSPQGVYEQYFGPGTRLTVT.

J is TRBJ2-7 and V is TRBV6-1; 12 bases map to TRBD2. CDR1 and CDR2 (germline): MNHNS, SASEGT. With V trimmed by 1 base and J by 6 bases, 13 bases remained unmatched. The CDR3 consists of 18 residues. The CDR3: CASSEVETSGRARGEQYF. DNA for the CDR3: TGTGCCAGCAGTGAAGTTGAGACTAGCGGGAGAGCTCGAGGCGAGCAGTACTTC.